One and the same sample provided the 21 T cell receptor beta chains below, sequenced in a study of blood T cell repertoires in COVID-19. Sequencing used immunoSEQ multiplex PCR; TCRdb keeps in-frame clones, though not all of them. The sample records around 270,000 clones, over 80% being singletons. What was sequenced was peripheral blood. The receptors derive from a woman aged 40 to 50 who had recovered from COVID-19.

The rearrangement uses TRBV5-1 and TRBJ2-7, with TRBD2 matching over 11 bases. Germline V lookup: CDR1 SGHRS, CDR2 YFSETQ. V lost 3 bases to trimming and J lost 2 bases; unmatched junction nucleotides: 4. This CDR3 contains 15 residues. This CDR3 is CASSYGLAGPYEQYF. The CDR3 DNA reads TGCGCCAGCAGCTATGGACTAGCGGGTCCCTACGAGCAGTACTTC.

This chain uses TRBV28 with TRBJ1-1; TRBD1 matches 9 bases. Germline V lookup: CDR1 MDHEN, CDR2 SYDVKM. The CDR3 contains 15 residues. Trimming removed 6 bases from V and 1 base from J; junction bases left unmatched: 6. The CDR3 spells CASSRLGQGNTEAFF. The CDR3 DNA is TGTGCCAGCAGCCGCCTGGGACAGGGGAACACTGAAGCTTTCTTT. The full variable domain, its missing parts supplied by reference TRBV28 and TRBJ1-1, is DVKVTQSSRYLVKRTGEKVFLECVQDMDHENMFWYRQDPGLGLRLIYFSYDVKMKEKGDIPEGYSVSREKKERFSLILESASTNQTSMYLCASSRLGQGNTEAFFGQGTRLTVV.

The CDR3 sequence: CASSHHRDGLEAFF. The CDR3 DNA is TGCGCCAGCAGCCACCACAGGGACGGCTTGGAAGCTTTCTTT. The V call is TRBV4-1, the J call TRBJ1-1; TRBD1 might be the D (6 bases). The CDR3 is made up of 14 amino acids. V shed 3 bases and J shed 8 bases, with 16 bases lying between them. CDR1 and CDR2 (germline): MGHRA, YSYEKL.

Concerning this clone itself: Other DNA sequences from this sample encode an identical CDR3 as well. The chain has TRBV5-1 and TRBJ1-2; 7 bases agree with TRBD1. Germline assignment: CDR1 SGHRS and CDR2 YFSETQ. The CDR3 has 13 amino acids. Losses at the gene ends were 0 bases for V and 8 bases for J; bases not matched to a gene: 4. The CDR3 DNA reads TGCGCCAGCAGCTTGGGACAGGGAAACGGCTACACCTTC. Encoded protein: CASSLGQGNGYTF.

The chain links TRBV28 to TRBJ2-5; 8 bases fit TRBD2. Unmatched junction bases numbered 9, after V lost 7 bases and J lost 2 bases. This CDR3 is built from 15 residues. Germline V gene lookup returns CDR1 MDHEN and CDR2 SYDVKM. CDR3 in amino acids: CASTFPGLGQETQYF. In DNA, the CDR3 is TGTGCCAGCACCTTTCCGGGACTAGGGCAAGAGACCCAGTACTTC.

This sequence joins TRBV11-2 and TRBJ2-7; 7 bases map to TRBD1. CDR3 size: 13 residues. Germline V CDR1 and CDR2: SGHAT, FQNNGV. V lost 5 bases and J lost 5; bases outside the gene matches: 6. This CDR3 is CASSPDREDEQYF. DNA for the CDR3: TGTGCCAGCAGCCCCGACAGGGAAGACGAGCAGTACTTC.

The chain has TRBV5-1 and TRBJ1-4, with TRBD1 as a possible D gene (5 bases). Germline V CDR1 and CDR2: SGHRS, YFSETQ. V was trimmed by 0 bases and J by 2 bases, leaving 8 bases between them. CDR3 length: 15 residues. CDR3 nucleotides: TGCGCCAGCAGCTTGGTCGGGGGGACTAATGAAAAACTGTTTTTT. Protein: CASSLVGGTNEKLFF. The full variable domain, rest sourced from reference TRBV5-1 and TRBJ1-4, is KAGVTQTPRYLIKTRGQQVTLSCSPISGHRSVSWYQQTPGQGLQFLFEYFSETQRNKGNFPGRFSGRQFSNSRSEMNVSTLELGDSALYLCASSLVGGTNEKLFFGSGTQLSVL.

The chain employs TRBV9 and TRBJ1-1; maybe TRBD1 (6 bases). The CDR3 spans 15 residues. V was clipped by 5 bases and J by 5 bases, with 19 bases between them. Germline V lookup: CDR1 SGDLS, CDR2 YYNGEE. CDR3 in amino acids: CASSLDGSRGTEAFF. The CDR3 DNA is TGTGCCAGCAGTTTAGACGGGTCAAGGGGGACTGAAGCTTTCTTT.

The V call is TRBV24-1, the J call TRBJ2-2; TRBD1 aligns across 8 bases. The germline gives CDR1 KGHDR, CDR2 SFDVKD. Germline trimming cut 8 bases from V and 7 bases from J; bases unmatched to any gene: 5. The CDR3 covers 13 residues. CDR3 loop: CATTGGGIGELFF. The DNA for the CDR3 is TGTGCCACCACAGGGGGCGGAATCGGGGAGCTGTTTTTT.

The chain uses TRBV2 and TRBJ2-5, with no clear D. CDR1 is SNHLY, CDR2 FYNNEI, per germline. This CDR3 is 13 amino acids long. V was cut by 10 bases and J by 3 bases, with 15 bases left in between. The CDR3 DNA follows: TGTGCCACATCCGCCAACAGAGAAGAGACCCAGTACTTC. It specifies CATSANREETQYF.

The chain is built from TRBV5-5 and TRBJ1-3; D gene uncertain. The CDR3 consists of 16 residues. The germline V and J ends were trimmed by 2 bases and 2 bases, with 14 bases remaining between them. From germline, CDR1 is SGHKS and CDR2 YYEKEE (reference sequence). The CDR3 region is CASSLNGRQTGNTIYF. In DNA form, the CDR3 reads TGTGCCAGCAGCTTAAATGGGAGACAAACTGGAAACACCATATATTTT. Complete variable domain (other parts from reference TRBV5-5 and TRBJ1-3): DAGVTQSPTHLIKTRGQQVTLRCSPISGHKSVSWYQQVLGQGPQFIFQYYEKEERGRGNFPDRFSARQFPNYSSELNVNALLLGDSALYLCASSLNGRQTGNTIYFGEGSWLTVV.

The chain employs TRBV2 and TRBJ2-5; maybe TRBD2 (5 bases). The CDR3 runs to 13 residues. Germline CDR1 is SNHLY and CDR2 is FYNNEI. The V gene lost 6 bases and the J gene lost 4 bases, with 12 bases spanning the gap. This CDR3 is CASSADGRETQYF. CDR3 coding DNA: TGTGCCAGCAGCGCGGATGGGAGAGAGACCCAGTACTTC.

Remarks on this clone: Sequence at one end of the junction differs from germline and may be a read error. The V gene is TRBV2, the J gene TRBJ1-5, with D perhaps matching TRBD1 (5 bases). There are 15 residues in the CDR3. Germline V gene sequence: CDR1 SNHLY, CDR2 FYNNEI. The CDR3 region is CASREGARNYQPQHF. CDR3 nucleotide sequence: TGTGCCAGCAGGGAAGGGGCCCGAAACTATCAGCCCCAGCATTTT.

V gene TRBV19 combines with J gene TRBJ2-7; a weak D match, TRBD1 (5 bases). The CDR3 is made up of 13 amino acids. The V gene lost 6 bases and the J gene lost 5 bases, with 14 bases spanning the gap. CDR1 LNHDA and CDR2 SQIVND come from the germline V gene (reference sequence). The CDR3 nucleotides are TGTGCCAGTAGCGATCCAGGGTACGACGAGCAGTACTTC. Translation gives CASSDPGYDEQYF.

The rearrangement uses TRBV6-5 and TRBJ1-3; D is ambiguous. The V gene lost 0 bases and the J gene lost 1 base, with 10 bases spanning the gap. CDR1 and CDR2 from the germline V gene are MNHEY and SVGAGI. The CDR3 has 16 amino acids. The DNA for the CDR3 is TGTGCCAGCAGTTACTCGGCGGTTGGTTCTGGAAACACCATATATTTT. This translates into CASSYSAVGSGNTIYF.

V and J are TRBV11-2 and TRBJ2-1; possibly TRBD1 for D (7 bases). This CDR3 has 16 residues. V was pared by 2 bases and J by 10 bases, with 21 bases between. Per the germline V gene, CDR1 is SGHAT and CDR2 is FQNNGV. CDR3 sequence reads: CASSLNPTGRGGEQFF. The CDR3 nucleotides are TGTGCCAGCAGCTTAAACCCGACAGGGCGTGGGGGGGAGCAGTTCTTC.

This chain uses TRBV28 with TRBJ2-3; 12 nucleotides align to TRBD2. The CDR3 has 19 residues. The V segment lost 4 bases and the J segment 0 bases; nucleotides outside the gene matches: 11. CDR1 and CDR2 (germline): MDHEN, SYDVKM. In DNA, the CDR3 is TGTGCCAGCAGTTCCTACCGACTAGCGGGGGCCTCTAGCACAGATACGCAGTATTTT. This gives the protein CASSSYRLAGASSTDTQYF.

The V and J genes are TRBV3-1 (or the pseudogene TRBV3-2) and TRBJ1-5; 7 nucleotides line up with TRBD1. The CDR3 length is 17 residues. The germline V gene encodes CDR1 LGHDT and CDR2 YNNKEL (reference sequence). Trimming took 4 bases from V and 5 from J; bases not matched to a gene: 14. In DNA, the CDR3 is TGTGCCAGCAGCCCTAGACCATCCGGGACAGCTCATCAGCCCCAGCATTTT. Translating it yields CASSPRPSGTAHQPQHF.

The rearrangement uses TRBV27 and TRBJ1-1, with TRBD1 matching over 7 bases. This CDR3 has 15 residues. From germline, CDR1 is MNHEY and CDR2 SMNVEV (reference sequence). Germline trimming cut 6 bases from V and 1 base from J; bases unmatched to any gene: 8. The CDR3 region is CASRNLRTGNTEAFF. For the CDR3, the DNA is TGTGCCAGCAGAAACCTCCGGACAGGGAACACTGAAGCTTTCTTT.

V is TRBV30 and J is TRBJ1-6; TRBD1 aligns across 7 bases. With 1 base clipped from V and 5 bases from J, the junction kept 5 bases outside the gene matches. Germline lookup yields CDR1 GTSNPN and CDR2 SVGIG (reference sequence). The CDR3 sequence is 15 residues long. The CDR3 DNA reads as TGTGCCTGGAGTGCGTTAGACAGGGATAATTCACCCCTCCACTTT. Its translation: CAWSALDRDNSPLHF.

The chain couples TRBV6-6 to TRBJ1-4, with TRBD1 identical over 10 bases. V lost 6 bases and J lost 4; bases outside the gene matches: 2. The germline V gene encodes CDR1 MNHNY and CDR2 SVGAGI (reference sequence). CDR3 length: 14 amino acids. This chain's CDR3 is CASSRTGGNEKLFF. CDR3 DNA: TGTGCCAGCAGCCGGACAGGGGGTAATGAAAAACTGTTTTTT.